The source of this T cell receptor (beta chain) is a study of CD8 T cells in Susac syndrome. An input of about 0.45 to 1 ug of RNA was subjected to reverse transcription using random hexamers. TCRdb re-derived calls from the immunoSEQ multiplex PCR reads in MiXCR, one entry per CDR3 protein. This table holds 70,000 or so distinct CDR3 sequences, about 95% found once. It was negative isolation that provided the CD8+ and CD4+ T cells, whereas TEMRA cells were enriched by FACS. This sequence was found in a human donor with multiple sclerosis. The sequenced sample was CD8+ T cells from PBMCs.

CDR3 amino acids: CASNTGIANEQFF. Written as DNA, the CDR3 is TGTGCCAGTAACACGGGGATTGCGAATGAGCAGTTCTTC. The rearrangement uses TRBV19 and TRBJ2-1; possible D gene TRBD2, 5 bases. The germline V and J ends were trimmed by 7 bases and 7 bases, with 14 bases remaining between them. The CDR3 consists of 13 residues. The germline V gene encodes CDR1 LNHDA and CDR2 SQIVND (reference sequence).